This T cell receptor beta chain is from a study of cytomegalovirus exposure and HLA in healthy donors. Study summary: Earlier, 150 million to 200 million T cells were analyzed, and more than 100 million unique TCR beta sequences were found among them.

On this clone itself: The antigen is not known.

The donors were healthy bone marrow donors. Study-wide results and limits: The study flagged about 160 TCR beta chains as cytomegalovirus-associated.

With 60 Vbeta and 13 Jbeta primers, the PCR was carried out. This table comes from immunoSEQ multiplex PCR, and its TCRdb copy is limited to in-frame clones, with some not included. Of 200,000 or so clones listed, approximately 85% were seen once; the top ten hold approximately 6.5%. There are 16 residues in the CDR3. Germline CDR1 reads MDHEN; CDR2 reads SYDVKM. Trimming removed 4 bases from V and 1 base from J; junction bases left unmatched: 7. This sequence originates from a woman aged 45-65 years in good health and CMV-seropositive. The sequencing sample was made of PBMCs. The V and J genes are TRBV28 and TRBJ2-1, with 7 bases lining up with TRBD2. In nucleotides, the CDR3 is TGTGCCAGCAGTTCTCCCATGGGAGGGTCCTACAATGAGCAGTTCTTC. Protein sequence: CASSSPMGGSYNEQFF.